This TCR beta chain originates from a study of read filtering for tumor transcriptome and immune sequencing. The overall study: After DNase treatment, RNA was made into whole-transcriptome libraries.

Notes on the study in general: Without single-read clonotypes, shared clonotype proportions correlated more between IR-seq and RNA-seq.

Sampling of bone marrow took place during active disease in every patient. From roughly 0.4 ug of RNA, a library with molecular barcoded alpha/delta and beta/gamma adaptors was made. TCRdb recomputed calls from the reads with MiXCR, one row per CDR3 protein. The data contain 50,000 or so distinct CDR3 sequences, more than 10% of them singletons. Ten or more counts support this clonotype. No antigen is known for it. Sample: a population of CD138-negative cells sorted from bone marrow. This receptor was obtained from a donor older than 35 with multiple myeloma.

The CDR3 region has the DNA TGTGCCTGGAGTTTGTTAGCTCCCGGGGAGCTGTTTTTT. It yields the protein CAWSLLAPGELFF. The gene calls are TRBV30 and TRBJ2-2; no firm D call. Trimming took off 2 bases at V and 6 bases at J, with 10 bases between the two ends. CDR1 and CDR2 (germline): GTSNPN, SVGIG (reference sequence). The CDR3 covers 13 residues.